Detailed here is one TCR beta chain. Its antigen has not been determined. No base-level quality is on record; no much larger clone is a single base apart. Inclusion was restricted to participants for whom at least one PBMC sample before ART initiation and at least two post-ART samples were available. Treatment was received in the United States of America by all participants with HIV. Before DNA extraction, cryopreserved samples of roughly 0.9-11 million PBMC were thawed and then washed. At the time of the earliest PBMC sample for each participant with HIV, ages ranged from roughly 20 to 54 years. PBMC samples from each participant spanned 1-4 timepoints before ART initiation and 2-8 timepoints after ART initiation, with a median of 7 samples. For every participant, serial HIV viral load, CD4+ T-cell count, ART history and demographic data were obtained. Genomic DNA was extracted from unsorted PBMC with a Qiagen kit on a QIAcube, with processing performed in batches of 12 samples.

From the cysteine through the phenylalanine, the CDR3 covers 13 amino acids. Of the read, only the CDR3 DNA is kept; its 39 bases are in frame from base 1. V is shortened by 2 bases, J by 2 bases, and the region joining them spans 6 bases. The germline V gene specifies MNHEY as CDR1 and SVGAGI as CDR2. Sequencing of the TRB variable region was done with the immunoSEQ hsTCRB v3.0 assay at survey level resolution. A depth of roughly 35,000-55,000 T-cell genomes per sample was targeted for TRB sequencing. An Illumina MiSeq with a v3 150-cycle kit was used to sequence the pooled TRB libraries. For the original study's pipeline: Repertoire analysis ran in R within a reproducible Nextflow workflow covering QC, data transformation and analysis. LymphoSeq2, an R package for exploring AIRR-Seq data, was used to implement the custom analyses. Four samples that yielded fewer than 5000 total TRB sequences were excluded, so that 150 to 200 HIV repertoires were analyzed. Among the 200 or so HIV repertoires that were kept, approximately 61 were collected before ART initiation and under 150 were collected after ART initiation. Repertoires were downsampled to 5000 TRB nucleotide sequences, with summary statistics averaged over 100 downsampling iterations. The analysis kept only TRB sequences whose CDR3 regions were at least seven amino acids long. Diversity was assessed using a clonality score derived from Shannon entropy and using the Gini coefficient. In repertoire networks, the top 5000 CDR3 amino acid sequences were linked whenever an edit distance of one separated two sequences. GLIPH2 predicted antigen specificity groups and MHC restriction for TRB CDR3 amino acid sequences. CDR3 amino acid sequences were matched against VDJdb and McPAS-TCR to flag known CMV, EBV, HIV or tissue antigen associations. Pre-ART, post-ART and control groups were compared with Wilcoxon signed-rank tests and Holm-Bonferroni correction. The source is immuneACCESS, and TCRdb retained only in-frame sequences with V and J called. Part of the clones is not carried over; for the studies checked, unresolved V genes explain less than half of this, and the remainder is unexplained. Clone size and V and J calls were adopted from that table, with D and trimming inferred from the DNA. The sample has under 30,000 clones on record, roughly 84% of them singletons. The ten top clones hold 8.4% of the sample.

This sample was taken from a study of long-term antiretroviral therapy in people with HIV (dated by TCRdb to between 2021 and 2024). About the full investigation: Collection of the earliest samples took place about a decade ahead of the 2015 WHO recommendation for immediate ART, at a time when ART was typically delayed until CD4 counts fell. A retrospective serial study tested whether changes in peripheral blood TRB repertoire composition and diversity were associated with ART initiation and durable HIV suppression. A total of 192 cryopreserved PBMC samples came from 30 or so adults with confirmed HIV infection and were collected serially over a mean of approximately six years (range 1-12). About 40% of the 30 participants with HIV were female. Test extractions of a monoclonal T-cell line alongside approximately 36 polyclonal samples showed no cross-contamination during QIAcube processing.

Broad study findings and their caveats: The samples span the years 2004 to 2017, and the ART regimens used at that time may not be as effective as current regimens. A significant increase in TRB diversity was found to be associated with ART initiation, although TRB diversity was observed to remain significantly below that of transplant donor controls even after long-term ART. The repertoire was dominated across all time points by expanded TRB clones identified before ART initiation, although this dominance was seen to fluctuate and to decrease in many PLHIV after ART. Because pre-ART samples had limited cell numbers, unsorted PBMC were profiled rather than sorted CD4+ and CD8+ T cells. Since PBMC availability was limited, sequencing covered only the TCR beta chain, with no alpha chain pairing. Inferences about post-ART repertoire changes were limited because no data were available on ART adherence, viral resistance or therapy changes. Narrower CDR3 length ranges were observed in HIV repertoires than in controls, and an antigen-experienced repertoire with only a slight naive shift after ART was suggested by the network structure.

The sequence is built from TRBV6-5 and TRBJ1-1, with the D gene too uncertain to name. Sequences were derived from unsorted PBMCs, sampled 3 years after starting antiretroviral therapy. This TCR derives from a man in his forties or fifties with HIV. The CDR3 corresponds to CASSYMLNTEAFF. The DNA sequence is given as TGTGCCAGCAGTTACATGCTAAACACTGAAGCTTTCTTT.